This TCR beta chain was obtained from a study of CD8 T cells in ankylosing spondylitis. General observations from the study: Earlier reports found some motif variants in synovial fluid and blood in reactive arthritis. From matched ankylosing spondylitis synovial fluid, disease-linked clones were reportedly recovered at significantly enriched levels. Clones linked to the disease showed a CD8+ phenotype. They occurred at relatively low frequencies in peripheral blood. Among TCR beta sequences, a motif of several highly homologous variants appeared characteristic of ankylosing spondylitis blood.

Germline CDR1 SGHAT, CDR2 FQNNGV. This CDR3 region has 16 residues. Deletions cut 0 bases from V and 7 bases from J, with 15 bases between. This clonotype was counted at least ten times. Its antigen is undetermined. TCRdb redid the calling of the 5' RACE reads with MiXCR, one entry per CDR3 protein. The sample contains 36,000 or so distinct CDR3 sequences, about 6.3% of which appear only once. The source of this sequence is a male donor with ankylosing spondylitis or in good health (not recorded which). The chain employs TRBV11-2 and TRBJ2-2; D is tentatively TRBD1 or TRBD2 (5 bases each). Sequences were obtained from blood, either unsorted or a sorted T cell fraction (not recorded which). In DNA form, the CDR3 reads TGTGCCAGCAGCTTAGATTATGCCGGGGACGACGGGGAGCTGTTTTTT. It codes for CASSLDYAGDDGELFF.